This TCR beta chain was sequenced in a study of T cells in Graves' hyperthyroidism and ophthalmopathy. CDR1 is SGHNT and CDR2 is YYREEE in the germline V gene (reference sequence). The ends were cut back, 0 bases at V and 2 bases at J, with 6 bases in the middle. This CDR3 has 13 amino acids. This clonotype showed up just a few times. The TCR beta CDR3 regions underwent amplification using RNA transcripts as the source. First-round RT-PCR of the TCR CDR3 relied on the HTBI primer set. Using its own MiXCR run on the multiplex PCR reads, TCRdb lists one record per CDR3 protein. The profile covers 500,000 to 650,000 distinct CDR3 sequences, with over 45% appearing a single time and about 45% taken by the ten largest.

The clonotype originates from an adult woman with Graves' disease, either hyperthyroidism or ophthalmopathy (not recorded which). The sequencing input was peripheral blood or thyroid tissue (not recorded which). V is TRBV5-4 and J is TRBJ2-7; no clear D. The CDR3 reads CASSLGPTYEQYF. The CDR3 bases are TGTGCCAGCAGCTTGGGACCGACCTACGAGCAGTACTTC. Full variable domain (remainder filled in from reference TRBV5-4 and TRBJ2-7): ETGVTQSPTHLIKTRGQQVTLRCSSQSGHNTVSWYQQALGQGPQFIFQYYREEENGRGNFPPRFSGLQFPNYSSELNVNALELDDSALYLCASSLGPTYEQYFGPGTRLTVT.